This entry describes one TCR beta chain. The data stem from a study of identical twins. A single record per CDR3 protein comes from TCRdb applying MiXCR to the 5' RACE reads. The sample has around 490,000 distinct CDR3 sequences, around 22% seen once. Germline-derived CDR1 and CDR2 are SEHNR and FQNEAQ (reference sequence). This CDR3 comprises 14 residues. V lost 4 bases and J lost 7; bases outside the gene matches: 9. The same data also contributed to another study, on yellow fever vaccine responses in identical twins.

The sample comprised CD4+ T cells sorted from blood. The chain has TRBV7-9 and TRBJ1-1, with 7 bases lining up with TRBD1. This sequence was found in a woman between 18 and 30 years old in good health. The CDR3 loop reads CASSSRAGGFEAFF. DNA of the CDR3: TGTGCCAGCAGCTCCCGGGCAGGGGGTTTTGAAGCTTTCTTT. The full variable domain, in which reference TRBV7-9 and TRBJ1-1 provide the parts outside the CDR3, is DTGVSQNPRHKITKRGQNVTFRCDPISEHNRLYWYRQTLGQGPEFLTYFQNEAQLEKSRLLSDRFSAERPKGSFSTLEIQRTEQGDSAMYLCASSSRAGGFEAFFGQGTRLTVV.